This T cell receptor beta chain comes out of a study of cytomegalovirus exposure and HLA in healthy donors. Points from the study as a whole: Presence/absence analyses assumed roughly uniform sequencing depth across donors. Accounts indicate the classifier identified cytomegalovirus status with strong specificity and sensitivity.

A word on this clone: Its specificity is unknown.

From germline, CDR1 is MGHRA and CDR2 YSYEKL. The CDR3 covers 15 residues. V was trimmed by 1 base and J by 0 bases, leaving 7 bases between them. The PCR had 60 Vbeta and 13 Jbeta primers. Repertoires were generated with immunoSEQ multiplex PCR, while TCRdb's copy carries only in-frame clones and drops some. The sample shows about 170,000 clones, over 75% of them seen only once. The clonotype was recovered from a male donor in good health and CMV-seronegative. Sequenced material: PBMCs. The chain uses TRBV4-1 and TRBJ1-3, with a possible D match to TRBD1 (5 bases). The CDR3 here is CASSQGGYSGNTIYF. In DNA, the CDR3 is TGCGCCAGCAGCCAAGGGGGCTACTCTGGAAACACCATATATTTT.